This T cell receptor (beta chain) was captured in a study of cytomegalovirus exposure and HLA in healthy donors. The study, taken as a whole, reports: In a later analysis, the majority of CMV-associated beta chains seemingly showed HLA restriction. Follow-up analysis later connected one missense variant in DCLRE1C with trimming of TCR beta V- and J-genes. TCR association rates varied by HLA locus in a later analysis, with DRB1 highest and HLA-C lowest. The productive fraction for most TCR beta V segments was about 90% or about 30% in an earlier analysis.

Remarks on this clone: Its antigen is still unknown.

Primers: 60 Vbeta forward and 13 Jbeta reverse. Here immunoSEQ multiplex PCR was the method, and the copy in TCRdb shows in-frame clones only, minus some. The sample has some 150,000 clones; roughly 80% are singletons. CDR1 MNHEY and CDR2 SMNVEV come from the germline V gene (reference sequence). V shed 4 bases and J shed 5 bases, with 15 bases lying between them. There are 14 residues in the CDR3. J is TRBJ2-7 and V is TRBV27; TRBD1 might be the D (6 bases). Sequencing was done on a sample of PBMCs. The origin of this receptor is a woman aged 25-40 years in good health and CMV-seropositive. The CDR3 DNA sequence: TGTGCCAGCAGTTCCCACAGGGATCGCGACGAGCAGTACTTC. Translating gives CASSSHRDRDEQYF.